These T cell receptor beta chains were read from a single sample in a study of T cell changes during pregnancy in multiple sclerosis. Using immunoSEQ multiplex PCR, the repertoire was profiled, and TCRdb retains in-frame clones only, with some absent. Of 45,000 to 70,000 clones in the sample, 92% were seen once. The source material was CD4+ T cells from peripheral blood mononuclear cells, sampled after pregnancy. Receptor source: a female donor in good health, enrolled as a control in a pregnancy study. Both conserved end residues are part of each CDR3.

V	J	CDR3
TRBV5-4	TRBJ2-4	CASSRPGQGAKNIQYF
TRBV27	TRBJ2-2	CASSLTPENTGELFF
TRBV5-5	TRBJ2-7	CASSLVAGVGEQYF
TRBV2	TRBJ2-5	CATTRTEQETQYF
TRBV6-5	TRBJ1-5	CASSKPTGNNQPQHF
TRBV2	TRBJ2-3	CASTPGGFGTDTQYF
TRBV7-7	TRBJ1-4	CASSRRQNEKLFF
TRBV4-2	TRBJ2-7	CASSQVAGGTLGEQYF
TRBV5-6	TRBJ2-7	CASSLFAGNPYEQYF
TRBV6-5	TRBJ2-6	CASSPDTNNVLTF
TRBV7-8	TRBJ1-1	CASTPVTVTNTEAFF
TRBV18	TRBJ1-2	CASSPGRGNGDDGYTF
TRBV18	TRBJ1-1	CASSPQGGTEAFF
TRBV4-3	TRBJ1-6	CASSQRQGVVSPLHF
TRBV9	TRBJ2-7	CASSVGSSPTYAEQYF
TRBV5-6	TRBJ2-5	CASSSSSEGAGETQYF